This TCR beta chain was profiled in a study of CD8+CD57+ T cells in acquired aplastic anemia. Study conclusions and caveats: Under 35 was the count of CD8+ CDR3 sequences that patients shared with controls.

Flow cytometry had shown expanded CD8+CD57+ cells in the patients chosen for sequencing. To note about this clonotype: Its target is not known.

V lost 2 bases and J lost 3, with 16 bases in between. There are 16 residues in the CDR3. Germline loops: CDR1 KGHDR, CDR2 SFDVKD. Genomic DNA was employed as the template in profiling TCR beta VDJ and CDR3. TCRdb itself ran the reads through MiXCR, one entry per CDR3 protein. In the table there are about 150,000 distinct CDR3 sequences, approximately 44% of which are singletons. The sample consisted of sorted CD4+, CD8+, or CD8+CD57+ T cells (not recorded which) from PBMCs. The chain employs TRBV24-1 and TRBJ2-7, with D hard to call. The TCR comes from a human donor with aplastic anemia. CDR3 protein: CATSDSTRRPDYEQYF. The CDR3 region has the DNA TGTGCCACCAGTGATTCGACACGGCGGCCTGACTACGAGCAGTACTTC.